The 17 T cell receptor beta chains given below trace back to one sample, sequenced in a study of T cell responses to AZD1222 COVID-19 vaccine (dated by TCRdb to the early 2020s). Explained via the paper, the time point label denotes: baseline before first vaccination. Libraries came from the immunoSEQ multiplex PCR assay. TCRdb re-hosts the immuneACCESS table, in-frame sequences only. Its copies lack some clones; in the studies checked, an unresolved V gene accounts for under half of them, and the cause for the rest is not known. The sample table shows roughly 80,000 clones, and about 88% are seen once. The ten most abundant clones make up more than 4% of the sample. The sample in question was peripheral blood, obtained on day 0 of AZD1222 vaccination. Receptors originate from an adult in good health.

This chain links TRBV6-5 with TRBJ1-1, with D perhaps matching TRBD1 (5 bases). In germline, CDR1 is MNHEY, CDR2 SVGAGI. CDR3 length equals 12 residues. V lost 4 bases to trimming and J lost 11 bases, with 14 bases between them. The CDR3 is CASSFSQGLAFF. CDR3 DNA sequence: TGTGCCAGCAGTTTTTCCCAGGGTCTGGCTTTCTTT.

This clone occurred once. This sequence joins TRBV3-1 (or the pseudogene TRBV3-2) and TRBJ2-2; 7 nucleotides agree with TRBD2. CDR1 and CDR2 from the germline V gene are LGHDT and YNNKEL (reference sequence). The CDR3 length is 16 residues. Trimming removed 7 bases from V and 7 bases from J; junction bases left unmatched: 15. As DNA, the CDR3 is TGTGCCAGCACCAATTCGGGCGGGAGTGGTGTCGGGGAGCTGTTTTTT. Translated, it gives CASTNSGGSGVGELFF.

J is TRBJ1-2 and V is TRBV2; 10 bases fit TRBD1. Germline V gives CDR1 SNHLY, CDR2 FYNNEI. J gave up 4 bases and V 5 bases, and 7 bases lay outside the gene matches. There are 15 residues in the CDR3. CDR3 protein: CASSPGTGDVYGYTF. CDR3 coding DNA: TGTGCCAGCAGTCCCGGGACAGGGGACGTCTATGGCTACACCTTC.

The rearrangement joins TRBV30 to TRBJ1-2; 7 nucleotides align to TRBD1. Germline V gives CDR1 GTSNPN, CDR2 SVGIG (reference sequence). After removal of 5 bases from V and 8 bases from J, the junction contained 11 bases not matched to a gene. This CDR3 is built from 13 residues. This chain's CDR3 is CAWGRGTASGYTF. As DNA, the CDR3 is TGTGCCTGGGGAAGAGGGACAGCAAGCGGCTACACCTTC.

This chain links TRBV4-1 with TRBJ2-7, with 7 bases lining up with TRBD1. The V gene end was trimmed by 3 bases and the J gene end by 0 bases; junction bases not matched to a gene: 8. CDR3 length equals 16 residues. From germline, CDR1 is MGHRA and CDR2 YSYEKL. The CDR3 DNA reads TGCGCCAGCAGCCAGGGGGACAGATTTAGCTCCTACGAGCAGTACTTC. Protein sequence: CASSQGDRFSSYEQYF.

The CDR3 loop is CASSQVLGGQETQYF. CDR3 nucleotides: TGTGCCAGCAGCCAAGTGTTAGGGGGCCAAGAGACCCAGTACTTC. The V and J genes are TRBV14 and TRBJ2-5, with a tentative D call TRBD1 (6 bases). CDR3 length: 15 amino acids. Trimming took off 1 base at V and 1 base at J, with 10 bases between the two ends. The germline V gene has CDR1 SGHDN and CDR2 FVKESK.

The V gene is TRBV9, the J gene TRBJ2-2; 7 positions match TRBD1. Losses at the gene ends were 4 bases for V and 7 bases for J; bases not matched to a gene: 7. This CDR3 has 14 amino acids. Looked up from germline, CDR1 is SGDLS and CDR2 is YYNGEE. CDR3 nucleotides: TGTGCCAGCAGCAAGGGACAGAGCAGCGGGGAGCTGTTTTTT. It encodes CASSKGQSSGELFF. Supplemented by reference TRBV9 and TRBJ2-2, the full variable domain reads DSGVTQTPKHLITATGQRVTLRCSPRSGDLSVYWYQQSLDQGLQFLIQYYNGEERAKGNILERFSAQQFPDLHSELNLSSLELGDSALYFCASSKGQSSGELFFGEGSRLTVL.

The rearrangement uses TRBV7-9 and TRBJ1-2, with D perhaps TRBD1 (6 bases). The V gene's germline CDR1 is SEHNR and CDR2 FQNEAQ (reference sequence). V gave up 5 bases and J gave up 6 bases, with 10 bases separating them. CDR3 size: 12 residues. This chain's CDR3 is CASSPWTDGYTF. The DNA for the CDR3 is TGTGCCAGCAGCCCGTGGACAGATGGCTACACCTTC.

J is TRBJ2-3 and V is TRBV9; 10 nucleotides align to TRBD2. The germline gives CDR1 SGDLS, CDR2 YYNGEE. The length of the CDR3 is 18 residues. V shed 0 bases, J shed 1 base, and the junction held 8 bases outside the gene matches. The CDR3 spells CASSVGGTGTSGTDTQYF. The CDR3, as DNA: TGTGCCAGCAGCGTAGGAGGCACCGGGACTAGCGGCACAGATACGCAGTATTTT.

The rearrangement uses TRBV5-4 and TRBJ2-1; 10 nucleotides agree with TRBD2. The germline V gene encodes CDR1 SGHNT and CDR2 YYREEE (reference sequence). V shed 2 bases, J shed 5 bases, and the junction held 4 bases outside the gene matches. This CDR3 has 15 amino acids. The CDR3 protein is CASSLSSGGNNEQFF. The DNA for the CDR3 is TGTGCCAGCAGCTTATCTAGCGGGGGTAACAATGAGCAGTTCTTC.

The genes are TRBV7-2 and TRBJ1-2; D is unresolved. Per germline, CDR1 SGHTA and CDR2 FQGNSA. V was shortened by 1 base and J by 7 bases, with 10 bases between the two germline ends. The CDR3 is 13 residues long. CDR3 sequence reads: CASSLGAAVGYTF. In DNA form, the CDR3 reads TGTGCCAGCAGCTTAGGGGCGGCAGTTGGCTACACCTTC.

The gene calls are TRBV10-2 and TRBJ1-1; 8 nucleotides line up with TRBD1. Germline V gives CDR1 WSHSY, CDR2 SAAADI. There are 16 residues in the CDR3. The ends lost 5 bases at V and 5 bases at J; junction bases unmatched: 13. The CDR3 region has the DNA TGCGCCAGCAGTTCAGGGGGCCGAACTTATGGTACTGAAGCTTTCTTT. This gives the protein CASSSGGRTYGTEAFF.

The rearrangement links TRBV6-2 or TRBV6-3 to TRBJ2-1; D is perhaps TRBD2 (7 bases). Germline V lookup: CDR1 MNHEY, CDR2 SVGEGT. The CDR3 covers 13 residues. Deletions cut 6 bases from V and 5 bases from J, with 11 bases between. This CDR3 reads CASSKRDNNEQFF. CDR3 nucleotide sequence: TGTGCCAGCAGCAAGCGGGACAACAATGAGCAGTTCTTC.

The chain recombines TRBV5-1 with TRBJ2-1; tentatively, D is TRBD1 or TRBD2 (5 bases each). V gave up 4 bases and J gave up 4 bases, with 12 bases separating them. Germline lookup yields CDR1 SGHRS and CDR2 YFSETQ. The CDR3 extends over 14 amino acids. CDR3 region: CASSRGGSYNEQFF. The CDR3 DNA reads TGCGCCAGCAGCCGGGGCGGGTCTTACAATGAGCAGTTCTTC.

V usage is TRBV7-8 and J usage is TRBJ2-1, with 10 bases fitting TRBD1. CDR1 and CDR2 from the germline V gene are SGHVS and FQNEAQ. The V gene end was trimmed by 5 bases and the J gene end by 8 bases; junction bases not matched to a gene: 9. This CDR3 region has 15 residues. CDR3: CASSRTGQGHHEQFF. The CDR3 bases are TGTGCCAGCAGCCGAACGGGACAGGGGCACCATGAGCAGTTCTTC.

The chain combines TRBV13 with TRBJ1-3; D might be TRBD1 (5 bases). The V and J ends lost 5 bases and 0 bases respectively, with 17 bases between them. CDR3 length: 17 amino acids. Per the germline V gene, CDR1 is PRHDT and CDR2 is FYEKMQ (reference sequence). CDR3 sequence reads: CASSQGTVQFSGNTIYF. The DNA of the CDR3 is TGTGCCAGCAGCCAAGGGACGGTACAGTTCTCTGGAAACACCATATATTTT.

This clone was found once. The V call is TRBV4-2, the J call TRBJ1-5; weak D call: TRBD1 (6 bases). Trimming removed 1 base from V and 4 bases from J, with 11 bases in between. CDR1 is LGHNA, CDR2 YNFKEQ, per germline. The CDR3 runs to 15 residues. The CDR3 loop reads CASSQVAQGNQPQHF. The CDR3 bases are TGTGCCAGCAGCCAAGTGGCACAGGGAAATCAGCCCCAGCATTTT.